These 32 T cell receptor beta chains were sequenced from one sample in a study of T-cell memory formation after mild COVID-19. Each CDR3 protein is one row after TCRdb ran MiXCR on the 5' RACE reads. The table lists about 610,000 distinct CDR3 sequences, roughly a sixth of them singletons. The sequencing sample was made of PBMCs or a T cell subset sorted from them (not recorded which). The receptors were gathered from an adult woman who had mild COVID-19 (a few samples of this study predate the infection). Cell type and time point are not known.

V usage is TRBV23-1 and J usage is TRBJ2-7, with D maybe TRBD1 (5 bases). Being an ORF, TRBV23-1 has a function that is uncertain. Trimming pared 8 bases from V and 2 bases from J, leaving 13 bases between. CDR3 length: 13 residues. The CDR3 here is CASVTAEAYEQYF. For the CDR3, the DNA is TGCGCCAGCGTGACAGCAGAGGCCTACGAGCAGTACTTC.

The chain uses TRBV5-1 and TRBJ1-5; 8 bases line up with TRBD1. The V gene end was trimmed by 1 base and the J gene end by 5 bases; junction bases not matched to a gene: 5. The length of the CDR3 is 15 residues. Germline CDR1 reads SGHRS; CDR2 reads YFSETQ. CDR3 bases: TGCGCCAGCAGCTTGCAGGGGGCAGGGGATCAGCCCCAGCATTTT. This encodes CASSLQGAGDQPQHF.

The V and J genes are TRBV19 and TRBJ2-6; D gene unclear. CDR3 length: 14 residues. V was clipped by 7 bases and J by 0 bases, with 7 bases between them. CDR1 and CDR2 (germline): LNHDA, SQIVND (reference sequence). DNA of the CDR3: TGTGCCAGTACGCAGGACTCTGGGGCCAACGTCCTGACTTTC. As protein: CASTQDSGANVLTF.

The chain couples TRBV7-8 to TRBJ2-7; tentative D call: TRBD2 (5 bases). Germline values: CDR1 SGHVS, CDR2 FQNEAQ. This CDR3 has 14 amino acids. V lost 6 bases and J lost 6, with 18 bases in between. CDR3 bases: TGTGCCAGCAGTCCCCGAGGGCTTGGGAGCGAGCAGTACTTC. It is translated as CASSPRGLGSEQYF.

This clonotype was seen only a few times. The J gene is TRBJ2-1, the V gene TRBV24-1; 8 bases map to TRBD1. V shed 4 bases, J shed 6 bases, and the junction held 4 bases outside the gene matches. Germline V lookup: CDR1 KGHDR, CDR2 SFDVKD. The CDR3 is 14 residues long. This CDR3 reads CATSDQDRGNEQFF. Written as DNA, the CDR3 is TGTGCCACCAGTGACCAAGACAGGGGCAATGAGCAGTTCTTC.

This clonotype was seen a few times. The J gene is TRBJ2-7, the V gene TRBV6-2 or TRBV6-3; TRBD1 or TRBD2 may be the D gene (5 bases each). Trimming stripped 8 bases from V and 0 bases from J, with 14 bases between. The CDR3 is 14 amino acids. CDR1 MNHEY and CDR2 SVGEGT come from the germline V gene. The CDR3 DNA is TGTGCCAGCGGCCGGGACGGAACCTCCTACGAGCAGTACTTC. Its protein product is CASGRDGTSYEQYF.

The rearrangement links TRBV15 to TRBJ2-7, with D perhaps TRBD1 (6 bases). The ends were cut back, 1 base at V and 1 base at J, with 11 bases in the middle. This CDR3 has 15 residues. From germline, CDR1 is LNHNV and CDR2 YYDKDF (reference sequence). CDR3 sequence (DNA): TGTGCCACCAGCAGAGGGGCAGGGGAATCCTACGAGCAGTACTTC. This gives the protein CATSRGAGESYEQYF.

In this sample, this clonotype turned up a few times. The chain recombines TRBV7-2 with TRBJ2-5, with 7 nucleotides matching TRBD2. Per germline, CDR1 SGHTA and CDR2 FQGNSA. This CDR3 spans 15 amino acids. The V gene end was trimmed by 5 bases and the J gene end by 7 bases; junction bases not matched to a gene: 13. The CDR3, as DNA: TGTGCCAGCAGCCCATGGATGGCGGGAGAACCGACCCAGTACTTC. As protein: CASSPWMAGEPTQYF. Full variable domain (outside the CDR3, taken from reference TRBV7-2 and TRBJ2-5): GAGVSQSPSNKVTEKGKDVELRCDPISGHTALYWYRQSLGQGLEFLIYFQGNSAPDKSGLPSDRFSAERTGGSVSTLTIQRTQQEDSAVYLCASSPWMAGEPTQYFGPGTRLLVL.

This clonotype was observed a few times. V is TRBV9 and J is TRBJ2-4; D possibly corresponds to TRBD2 (6 bases). Germline V lookup: CDR1 SGDLS, CDR2 YYNGEE. The CDR3 totals 18 residues. Trimming pared 0 bases from V and 0 bases from J, leaving 16 bases between. The CDR3 sequence: CASSVGISGALAKNIQYF. In DNA form, the CDR3 reads TGTGCCAGCAGCGTAGGGATTAGCGGAGCTCTAGCCAAAAACATTCAGTACTTC.

The sample holds a few counts of this clonotype. The chain employs TRBV3-1 and TRBJ2-1; D remains ambiguous. The CDR3 sequence is 16 residues long. Trimming took off 4 bases at V and 9 bases at J, with 22 bases between the two ends. Germline lookup yields CDR1 LGHDT and CDR2 YNNKEL (reference sequence). The CDR3 spells CASSPVRSALTGEQFF. For the CDR3, the DNA is TGTGCCAGCAGCCCAGTTAGGAGCGCCCTGACCGGTGAGCAGTTCTTC.

A few counts support this clonotype. This chain joins TRBV5-5 and TRBJ1-2, with D possibly being TRBD1 (5 bases). In germline, CDR1 is SGHKS, CDR2 YYEKEE (reference sequence). This CDR3 is built from 16 residues. V was pared by 0 bases and J by 4 bases, with 16 bases between. The CDR3 sequence: CASSLAGEWQGYGYTF. CDR3 sequence (DNA): TGTGCCAGCAGCTTGGCCGGGGAGTGGCAGGGCTATGGCTACACCTTC.

V is TRBV7-2 and J is TRBJ1-2; a possible D gene is TRBD1 (6 bases). CDR1 SGHTA and CDR2 FQGNSA come from the germline V gene. The CDR3 extends over 14 amino acids. V was shortened by 5 bases and J by 2 bases, with 12 bases between the two germline ends. CDR3 sequence: CASSMDSLNYGYTF. The CDR3 DNA is TGTGCCAGCAGCATGGACAGCCTCAACTATGGCTACACCTTC.

The genes are TRBV4-1 and TRBJ2-1, with D maybe TRBD2 (5 bases). The CDR3 sequence is 13 residues long. Trimming took off 3 bases at V and 7 bases at J, with 10 bases between the two ends. Germline V gene sequence: CDR1 MGHRA, CDR2 YSYEKL. The CDR3 DNA is TGCGCCAGCAGCCAGGCCCGGGGAAATGAGCAGTTCTTC. Its protein is CASSQARGNEQFF.

V and J are TRBV11-2 and TRBJ1-2; 7 nucleotides line up with TRBD1. This CDR3 comprises 17 residues. The ends lost 6 bases at V and 0 bases at J; junction bases unmatched: 13. From germline, CDR1 is SGHAT and CDR2 FQNNGV. The CDR3 bases are TGTGCCAGCAGAGACTACAGGGGCTCCAAAGCTAACTATGGCTACACCTTC. Translating gives CASRDYRGSKANYGYTF. Complete variable domain (other parts from reference TRBV11-2 and TRBJ1-2): EAGVAQSPRYKIIEKRQSVAFWCNPISGHATLYWYQQILGQGPKLLIQFQNNGVVDDSQLPKDRFSAERLKGVDSTLKIQPAKLEDSAVYLCASRDYRGSKANYGYTFGSGTRLTVV.

Only a few counts were recorded for this clonotype. This chain joins TRBV20-1 and TRBJ2-7; TRBD1 matches at 7 bases. The CDR3 contains 14 residues. The germline gives CDR1 DFQATT, CDR2 SNEGSKA (reference sequence). After removal of 4 bases from V and 5 bases from J, the junction contained 11 bases not matched to a gene. CDR3 sequence (DNA): TGCAGTGCTAACTCCAGACAGGGTACCAACGAGCAGTACTTC. Amino acids: CSANSRQGTNEQYF.

This clonotype was seen a handful of times. The chain recombines TRBV7-8 with TRBJ2-1; 9 positions match TRBD2. The CDR3 is made up of 16 amino acids. Germline CDR1 is SGHVS and CDR2 is FQNEAQ. Trimming took 0 bases from V and 6 from J; bases not matched to a gene: 6. DNA for the CDR3: TGTGCCAGCAGCTTAGCCCGCGGGGGGGCTCTCAATGAGCAGTTCTTC. This gives the protein CASSLARGGALNEQFF.

The chain combines TRBV5-1 with TRBJ1-1, with D tentatively TRBD1 (5 bases). Germline V gene lookup returns CDR1 SGHRS and CDR2 YFSETQ. The CDR3 length is 15 residues. With 0 bases removed from V and 1 base from J, the gap between germline ends came to 10 bases. This chain's CDR3 is CASSLEGAPNTEAFF. DNA for the CDR3: TGCGCCAGCAGCTTGGAAGGGGCTCCGAACACTGAAGCTTTCTTT.

The chain is built from TRBV4-3 and TRBJ2-3; D uncertain. Germline CDR1 is LGHNA and CDR2 is YSLEER. The length of the CDR3 is 13 residues. Trimming stripped 3 bases from V and 8 bases from J, with 12 bases between. DNA of the CDR3: TGCGCCAGCAGCCAGGAGATACGGAGTACGCAGTATTTT. It translates to CASSQEIRSTQYF.

The chain carries TRBV24-1 and TRBJ2-2; D not certain. CDR1 and CDR2 (germline): KGHDR, SFDVKD. Trimming pared 2 bases from V and 0 bases from J, leaving 9 bases between. CDR3 length equals 16 residues. CDR3 nucleotide sequence: TGTGCCACCAGTGATTGGGGTGTGGCGAACACCGGGGAGCTGTTTTTT. This gives the protein CATSDWGVANTGELFF.

The CDR3: CASSSPGTTLTGELFF. As DNA, the CDR3 is TGTGCCAGCAGTTCCCCTGGGACCACCCTCACCGGGGAGCTGTTTTTT. This chain connects TRBV28 to TRBJ2-2, with D tentatively TRBD1 or TRBD2 (5 bases each). The CDR3 is made up of 16 amino acids. From germline, CDR1 is MDHEN and CDR2 SYDVKM. Deletions cut 4 bases from V and 4 bases from J, with 16 bases between.

The chain carries TRBV7-2 and TRBJ2-1, with a possible D match to TRBD2 (5 bases). V lost 1 base and J 8 bases, leaving 15 bases between the germline ends. The germline gives CDR1 SGHTA, CDR2 FQGNSA. This CDR3 spans 15 amino acids. As DNA, the CDR3 is TGTGCCAGCAGCTTAGTTGGGTTGGGGAGCGATGAGCAGTTCTTC. Residues: CASSLVGLGSDEQFF.

This clonotype came up a few times. The chain employs TRBV12-3 or TRBV12-4 and TRBJ1-5; TRBD1 matches at 7 bases. The CDR3 runs 13 residues. The V and J ends lost 3 bases and 7 bases, in that order; junction bases with no gene match: 3. CDR3 sequence: CASSFTGDQPQHF. CDR3 nucleotides: TGTGCCAGCAGTTTCACAGGGGACCAGCCCCAGCATTTT.

In its sample, this clonotype was seen a few times. The V call is TRBV18, the J call TRBJ2-7; TRBD2 agrees at 8 bases. J lost 3 bases, V lost 0 bases, and 4 bases had no gene match. This CDR3 has 15 amino acids. Germline V gene data show CDR1 as KGHSH and CDR2 as LQKENI. The CDR3 nucleotides read TGTGCCAGCTCACCACCGGGTAGCGGGAACTACGAGCAGTACTTC. The encoded protein is CASSPPGSGNYEQYF.

V gene TRBV6-5 combines with J gene TRBJ1-1, with no clear D. V lost 0 bases to trimming and J lost 11 bases, with 19 bases between them. The CDR3 covers 15 residues. Germline V gene sequence: CDR1 MNHEY, CDR2 SVGAGI. CDR3 coding DNA: TGTGCCAGCAGTTACTCAGGCTTTCCGGACGCTACGGCTTTCTTT. As protein: CASSYSGFPDATAFF.

This clonotype came up many times. The V gene is TRBV7-2, the J gene TRBJ2-1, with D possibly being TRBD1 (6 bases). The V and J ends lost 5 bases and 5 bases respectively, with 10 bases between them. The length of the CDR3 is 13 residues. Looked up from germline, CDR1 is SGHTA and CDR2 is FQGNSA. CDR3 amino acids: CASSPRGNNEQFF. DNA of the CDR3: TGTGCCAGCAGCCCTAGGGGGAACAATGAGCAGTTCTTC.

J is TRBJ2-1 and V is TRBV12-3 or TRBV12-4; 10 bases map to TRBD2. This CDR3 is 17 amino acids long. The ends lost 5 bases at V and 3 bases at J; junction bases unmatched: 10. This CDR3 reads CASSPQNLAGDYNEQFF. The CDR3 bases are TGTGCCAGCAGTCCGCAAAATCTAGCGGGAGACTACAATGAGCAGTTCTTC.

A few counts support this clonotype. The chain links TRBV7-2 to TRBJ2-5; TRBD2 matches 11 bases. The CDR3 sequence is 16 residues long. Germline assignment: CDR1 SGHTA and CDR2 FQGNSA. Losses at the gene ends were 2 bases for V and 6 bases for J; bases not matched to a gene: 8. DNA of the CDR3: TGTGCCAGCAGCTTAACTAGCGGGGGAGTCGGAAAGACCCAGTACTTC. This encodes CASSLTSGGVGKTQYF.

This clonotype showed up just a few times. This chain links TRBV12-3 or TRBV12-4 with TRBJ2-1; TRBD1 aligns across 8 bases. CDR3 size: 15 residues. V was clipped by 3 bases and J by 7 bases; unmatched bases: 8. DNA for the CDR3: TGTGCCAGCAGTTTCAGGGGGCTTGTAGGTAATGAGCAGTTCTTC. It codes for CASSFRGLVGNEQFF.

This chain uses TRBV7-9 with TRBJ2-7; the match to TRBD2 covers 11 bases. Germline V gene lookup returns CDR1 SEHNR and CDR2 FQNEAQ (reference sequence). The CDR3 consists of 17 residues. Trimming removed 4 bases from V and 4 bases from J; junction bases left unmatched: 12. The CDR3 loop reads CASSSQTTSGSDYEQYF. In DNA form, the CDR3 reads TGTGCCAGCAGCTCCCAGACCACTAGCGGGAGTGATTACGAGCAGTACTTC.

This clonotype has a count of ten or more. The chain combines TRBV4-2 with TRBJ2-3; 7 bases fit TRBD2. This CDR3 is 15 amino acids long. Trimming took 3 bases from V and 2 from J; bases not matched to a gene: 5. Germline loops: CDR1 LGHNA, CDR2 YNFKEQ. In DNA, the CDR3 is TGTGCCAGCAGCCAGGGGGGGACCACCACAGATACGCAGTATTTT. Its translation: CASSQGGTTTDTQYF.

This clonotype was counted a few times. V is TRBV6-5 and J is TRBJ2-5; D may be TRBD1 (5 bases). Per germline, CDR1 MNHEY and CDR2 SVGAGI. The ends were cut back, 6 bases at V and 1 base at J, with 12 bases in the middle. The CDR3 extends over 14 amino acids. The CDR3 DNA reads TGTGCCAGCAGAGTGGGGCGGCGCCAAGAGACCCAGTACTTC. This codes for CASRVGRRQETQYF.

The V and J genes are TRBV27 and TRBJ1-6; perhaps TRBD1 as D (5 bases). The CDR3 loop spans 14 amino acids. Germline V gene lookup returns CDR1 MNHEY and CDR2 SMNVEV (reference sequence). Trimming cost V 6 bases and J 6 bases, with 12 bases left between them. CDR3 sequence: CASRETGINSPLHF. The CDR3 DNA reads as TGTGCCAGCAGGGAAACAGGAATTAATTCACCCCTCCACTTT.